This T cell receptor beta chain came from a study of cytomegalovirus exposure and HLA in healthy donors (dated by TCRdb to 2017 to 2019). Turning to the overall study: In an earlier analysis of under 750 of the donors, about 270 Gb of sequence data and 90 million to 130 million unique TCR beta sequences from about 190 million T cells were reported. An early release covering 500 to 750 HLA-typed donors comprised about 290 gigabases of sequencing data and around 80 million unique TCR sequences. Of the 398 genotyped donors, 65% to 90% were placed in the genetic ancestry cluster associated with self-reported Caucasian donors. The aim of the study was to test whether cataloging public T cell receptors could identify signatures of past pathogen exposure. The T cell repertoires of 700 or so subjects were profiled by immunosequencing and related to cytomegalovirus serostatus. Besides the first cohort of more than 650 subjects, a separate validation cohort made up of roughly 130 different subjects was used. To predict cytomegalovirus infection status, the study brought together high-throughput TCR immunosequencing, statistical association of individual TCRs with disease status, and machine learning. To study patterns of TCR occurrence, a later analysis re-analyzed previously published TCR beta repertoires from just over 650 donors and added high-resolution HLA genotyping. Rather than drawing on any new phenotypic data, the later analysis identified candidate immune exposures from TCR beta sequences and the way those sequences occurred across donors. To decide whether each TCR beta V gene segment behaved as functional or pseudogenic, an earlier analysis of approximately 590 of the donors relied on high-throughput TCR beta sequencing. Donor age, sex, ethnicity and CMV serostatus were compiled together with the repertoire data. A later genetic analysis took genome-wide SNP genotypes for about 60% of the roughly 670 donors and used that subset as a discovery cohort. Every repertoire in the discovery cohort had been generated on one and the same sequencing platform. Class I and class II HLA loci were covered by the typing at four-digit resolution. Typing coverage varied by locus: about 629-640 donors for A, B, C, DRB1 and DQB1; under 550 for DQA1; about 600 for DPA1; roughly 470 for DPB1. Roughly five DR-DQ haplotypes were treated as single units for association and clustering because of strong linkage in the cohort. Among roughly 400 genotyped donors of the cohort, an average of around 240,000 unique TCR beta nucleotide sequences were sequenced per donor, about a sixth of them non-productive.

This clone was recorded at least ten times. Its cognate antigen has yet to be identified. It has no much larger one-base neighbor in the sample; base qualities were not kept. V loses 5 bases, J loses 7 bases, and the germline ends lie 11 bases apart. The germline V gene provides CDR1 MNHNS and CDR2 SASEGT. The CDR3 holds 13 amino acids from the cysteine to the phenylalanine. Of all the DNA, just the CDR3 is kept, 39 bases in frame from base 1. The cohort consisted of 650 to 850 healthy bone marrow donors. At the time of sampling, every cohort member was nominally healthy, though immune exposures that went unrecorded were likely present. The donor was CMV seronegative and belonged to the group of 350 or so seronegative cohort members. Each donor provided a peripheral blood sample, and peripheral blood mononuclear cells were used for TCR beta sequencing. The Qiagen DNeasy Blood Extraction Kit was used to extract genomic DNA from the blood cell samples.

What the authors observed across the whole study: Only TCR beta chains were sequenced in this cohort, and the absence of alpha or paired-chain data limited detectable features. A later analysis found that most CMV-associated TCR beta chains appeared HLA-restricted, with HLA associations seemingly driven largely by CMV exposure. An association between a missense DCLRE1C variant and V-gene and J-gene trimming of TCR beta chains was found in a later genetic analysis and replicated in an independent cohort. In a later analysis, the rate of TCR association differed among HLA loci, with DRB1 alleles having the most associated TCRs and HLA-C alleles having the fewest. The study listed 164 TCR beta chains as associated with cytomegalovirus. Correlated functional status among segregating V segments might reflect linkage disequilibrium, but an unknown experimental factor could not be ruled out. Because HLA typing was unavailable for some donors at each locus, only the typed subset was used in association tests. CMV serostatus was the only immune exposure information available for the cohort. In a later analysis, HLA-associated TCR beta chains showed more clonal expansion and lower generation probabilities than non-associated chains that were equally common. When HLA alleles, especially DR and DQ, strongly co-occurred, TCR associations were difficult to assign to individual alleles. The sequencing pipeline was judged likely to have produced a cluster of highly shared sequence variants as a technical artifact. A further reported finding was that TCR beta sequences accurately predicted the HLA-A and HLA-B alleles for most subjects in the first cohort. Presence/absence analyses assumed roughly uniform sequencing depth across donors, an assumption that may not hold. The authors suggested that the approach could potentially be generalized to other disease states and immunological phenotypes. Because the 87-base-pair reads could not distinguish some IMGT-functional V segments, including TRBV6-2 and TRBV6-3, those segments were excluded. In vitro tests confirmed that a few of the cytomegalovirus-associated TCR beta chains recognize cytomegalovirus antigens. In an earlier analysis of 587 of the donors, most TCR beta V segments appeared in productive rearrangements about 87% or about 30% of the time, broadly matching IMGT annotations. Cytomegalovirus status was reported to be diagnosed by the classifier with high specificity and sensitivity in both the original and validation cohorts. According to a later genetic analysis, donors in an Asian-associated ancestry cluster had fewer N-insertions in productive TCRs than the approximately 650-donor mean. While some public TCRs were present in many individuals, most TCR sequences turned up only very rarely across donors. In a later analysis, several top co-occurrence clusters were reported to appear linked to parvovirus B19, influenza, CMV and Epstein-Barr virus. Roughly 15 rarely observed V segments, including chromosome 9 orphons, were excluded from the earlier analysis of a few hundred of the donors because counts were too low. In a later analysis, 16,951 TCR beta sequences were associated with specific HLA alleles at a false discovery rate of 0.05.

The receptor library was made with the immunoSEQ multiplex PCR assay. For the multiplex PCR, a mixture combining 60 forward primers for TCR Vbeta segments and 13 reverse primers for TCR Jbeta segments was used. The CDR3 region of rearranged TCR beta genes was amplified from genomic DNA with a multiplex PCR assay. On the Illumina HiSeq System, the amplified TCR beta libraries were sequenced as 87-base-pair reads. From the authors' description of their analysis: A later analysis tallied roughly 80 million unique TCR beta chains across the 666 repertoires, and 10 million to 11 million of those chains were shared by two or more donors. Raw reads were error-corrected and collapsed into unique sequences by a nearest-neighbor algorithm in which closely related sequences were merged to remove PCR and sequencing errors. To assign V, D and J gene segments, CDR3 sequences were aligned to IMGT reference sequences. For a sequence to be retained, a match of at least six nucleotides to both a V gene segment and a J gene segment was required. Rearrangements were called productive when the CDR3 lacked stop codons and stayed in frame with V and J; all others were non-productive. CDR3 was defined according to IMGT convention as the region running from the second conserved V-encoded cysteine to the conserved J-encoded phenylalanine. Sequences without an unambiguous match to a single V gene segment were excluded from the earlier analysis of about 640 of the donors. An earlier analysis of fewer than 650 of the donors classified V segments as functional when productive rearrangements were above 56.7% and as segregating when the standard deviation between donors was above 5%. A statistical classification framework was developed to diagnose cytomegalovirus status using the catalog of TCR beta chain sequences. In a later analysis, TCR nucleotide sequences were compared against IMGT/GENE-DB human TR gene sequences so that V and J genes could be assigned. The TCRdist pipeline was used in a later analysis to assign CDR3 sequences and most-parsimonious VDJ recombination scenarios. A later analysis defined each TCR beta chain by its CDR3 amino acid sequence plus V-gene family, and excluded reads lacking a unique V-gene family. In a later analysis, some 600 highly shared, low-generation-probability nucleotide sequences were removed to address suspected cross-contamination and a sequencing artifact. In a later analysis, a clonal expansion index for each public chain was calculated from normalized within-repertoire ranks of inferred template counts. In a later analysis, generation probabilities were computed with a VDJ recombination model fitted to out-of-frame rearrangements, and the resulting probabilities were checked against IGoR. In a later analysis, TCR-TCR, TCR-HLA and TCR-CMV co-occurrence was scored with hypergeometric tests, and a repertoire-size bias correction was applied to TCR pairs. In a later analysis, false discovery rates were estimated by permuting HLA or CMV assignments 20 times. In a later analysis, co-occurring TCRs were grouped using DBSCAN, and TCRdist sequence similarity was added for clustering within HLA-allele-positive subsets. Co-occurrence clustering excluded repertoires with fewer than 30,000 or more than 120,000 public chains, plus five with anomalous nucleotide sharing. The source is immuneACCESS, and TCRdb retained only in-frame sequences with V and J called. Part of the clones is not carried over; for the studies checked, unresolved V genes explain less than half of this, and the remainder is unexplained. V and J calls and clone size come straight from that table; D and trimming were deduced from the DNA. The sample yields fewer than 250,000 clones; less than 80% were counted once. The ten most abundant clones make up 0.2% to 0.25% of the sample.

This TCR was sampled from a girl under 10 years old in good health and CMV-seronegative. The sequenced sample consisted of PBMCs. This receptor chain uses TRBV6-1 and TRBJ1-4; 5 matching bases give a weak D call of TRBD1. The DNA sequence is as follows: TGTGCCAGCAGTTCGGGGGGAGGTGAAAAACTGTTTTTT. The encoded protein is CASSSGGGEKLFF.